These T cell receptor beta chains were read from a single sample in a study of blood T cells in healthy people across ages. MiXCR was run by TCRdb on the 5' RACE reads, yielding one entry per CDR3 protein. The repertoire holds roughly 2 million distinct CDR3 sequences, with roughly 52% as singletons. The specimen was blood. Receptor source: a woman aged 40-49 years in good health. The CDR3 runs from the conserved cysteine through the conserved F or W. Each record gives: CDR3 length, clone size, V gene, D gene, J gene, CDR3 protein, CDR3 DNA. D genes are given only for firm matches. Clone size is shown for a subset of rows, as once, few, many or a class of expanded clone.

len: 15; abundance: .; v_gene: TRBV5-1; d_gene: .; j_gene: TRBJ2-7; CDR3aa: CASSLESGRAYEQYF; CDR3nt: TGTGCCAGCAGCTTGGAATCCGGCAGAGCCTACGAGCAGTACTTC
len: 14; abundance: many; v_gene: TRBV7-2; d_gene: TRBD2; j_gene: TRBJ2-1; CDR3aa: CASSLGLAGGEQFF; CDR3nt: TGTGCCAGCAGCTTGGGTCTAGCGGGGGGAGAGCAGTTCTTC
len: 15; abundance: .; v_gene: TRBV27; d_gene: .; j_gene: TRBJ2-5; CDR3aa: CASSSNPVGQETQYF; CDR3nt: TGTGCCAGCAGTTCAAATCCAGTGGGGCAAGAGACCCAGTACTTC
len: 14; abundance: few; v_gene: TRBV10-3; d_gene: .; j_gene: TRBJ2-7; CDR3aa: CAISGSTVPYEQYF; CDR3nt: TGTGCCATCAGTGGTTCGACAGTACCCTACGAGCAGTACTTC
len: 14; abundance: many; v_gene: TRBV7-2; d_gene: TRBD1; j_gene: TRBJ2-3; CDR3aa: CASSLGTGGDTQYF; CDR3nt: TGTGCCAGCAGCTTAGGGACAGGGGGAGATACGCAGTATTTT
len: 17; abundance: .; v_gene: TRBV7-2; d_gene: TRBD2; j_gene: TRBJ2-5; CDR3aa: CASSRVGISGLQETQYF; CDR3nt: TGTGCCAGCAGCCGAGTTGGGATTAGCGGGCTACAAGAGACCCAGTACTTC
len: 17; abundance: .; v_gene: TRBV27; d_gene: TRBD2; j_gene: TRBJ2-1; CDR3aa: CASSPRLAGVSGIEQFF; CDR3nt: TGTGCCAGCAGTCCCCGACTAGCGGGGGTTTCGGGGATTGAGCAGTTCTTC
len: 15; abundance: .; v_gene: TRBV27; d_gene: .; j_gene: TRBJ1-1; CDR3aa: CASSLSLGIRNEAFF; CDR3nt: TGTGCCAGCAGTTTATCCCTAGGTATTCGCAACGAAGCTTTCTTT
len: 17; abundance: .; v_gene: TRBV7-2; d_gene: .; j_gene: TRBJ1-4; CDR3aa: CASSLRTPDATNEKLFF; CDR3nt: TGTGCCAGCAGCTTACGGACACCCGATGCAACTAATGAAAAACTGTTTTTT
len: 20; abundance: once; v_gene: TRBV15; d_gene: TRBD2; j_gene: TRBJ2-1; CDR3aa: CATSRDLGLAGAQSQETQFF; CDR3nt: TGTGCCACCAGCAGAGATTTAGGTCTAGCGGGGGCCCAAAGCCAAGAGACCCAGTTCTTC
len: 15; abundance: .; v_gene: TRBV7-6; d_gene: TRBD1; j_gene: TRBJ2-7; CDR3aa: CASSPTGQGSYEQYF; CDR3nt: TGTGCCAGCAGCCCTACCGGACAGGGATCCTACGAGCAGTACTTC
len: 13; abundance: many; v_gene: TRBV20-1; d_gene: TRBD1; j_gene: TRBJ2-5; CDR3aa: CSARGQYQETQYF; CDR3nt: TGCAGTGCTAGGGGACAGTACCAAGAGACCCAGTACTTC
len: 14; abundance: .; v_gene: TRBV20-1; d_gene: .; j_gene: TRBJ2-7; CDR3aa: CSARQDTNSYEQYF; CDR3nt: TGCAGTGCTAGACAGGACACGAACTCCTACGAGCAGTACTTC
len: 16; abundance: .; v_gene: TRBV7-2; d_gene: .; j_gene: TRBJ2-1; CDR3aa: CASSLAWKLSYNEQFF; CDR3nt: TGTGCCAGCAGCTTAGCATGGAAGCTCTCCTACAATGAGCAGTTCTTC
len: 13; abundance: few; v_gene: TRBV6-6; d_gene: .; j_gene: TRBJ2-7; CDR3aa: CASWDTTSYEQYF; CDR3nt: TGTGCCAGTTGGGACACAACCTCCTACGAGCAGTACTTC
len: 15; abundance: few; v_gene: TRBV27; d_gene: TRBD1; j_gene: TRBJ2-7; CDR3aa: CASSSRQGGFYEQYF; CDR3nt: TGTGCCAGCAGTTCTCGACAGGGGGGATTCTACGAGCAGTACTTC
len: 14; abundance: .; v_gene: TRBV3-1; d_gene: .; j_gene: TRBJ2-5; CDR3aa: CASSLREACETQYF; CDR3nt: TGTGCCAGCAGCCTGAGGGAGGCCTGCGAGACCCAGTACTTC
len: 14; abundance: .; v_gene: TRBV5-1; d_gene: TRBD1; j_gene: TRBJ2-1; CDR3aa: CASSRDRVYNEQFF; CDR3nt: TGCGCCAGCAGCAGGGACAGGGTTTACAATGAGCAGTTCTTC
len: 15; abundance: once; v_gene: TRBV7-9; d_gene: .; j_gene: TRBJ2-1; CDR3aa: CASSLASGPMDEQFF; CDR3nt: TGTGCCAGCAGCTTAGCGAGCGGCCCTATGGATGAGCAGTTCTTC
len: 16; abundance: .; v_gene: TRBV6-1; d_gene: TRBD1; j_gene: TRBJ2-3; CDR3aa: CASRLQTGNPTDTQYF; CDR3nt: TGTGCCAGCAGACTACAGACAGGGAACCCAACAGATACGCAGTATTTT
len: 12; abundance: many; v_gene: TRBV15; d_gene: .; j_gene: TRBJ2-7; CDR3aa: CATSRDPYEQYF; CDR3nt: TGTGCCACCTCGCGGGATCCCTACGAGCAGTACTTC
len: 13; abundance: .; v_gene: TRBV12-3/TRBV12-4; d_gene: .; j_gene: TRBJ1-5; CDR3aa: CASSPGAWQPQHF; CDR3nt: TGTGCCAGCTCGCCGGGGGCCTGGCAGCCCCAGCATTTT